A selection of T cell receptor beta chains follows, all from one sample in a study of OX40 agonist ivuxolimab in advanced cancers. Repertoires were generated with immunoSEQ multiplex PCR, while TCRdb's copy carries only in-frame clones and drops some. The sample shows 50,000 to 70,000 clones, around 84% of them seen only once. Specimen: CD4+ or CD8+ T cells sorted from blood, collected in a trial of the OX40 agonist ivuxolimab. All receptors derive from an adult with an advanced solid tumor such as melanoma, head and neck, liver or kidney cancer. Both conserved end residues are part of each CDR3. D genes are given only for firm matches.

D: TRBD1; V: TRBV30; J: TRBJ1-5; CDR3: CAWSVVGQSNQPQHF
D: TRBD2; V: TRBV19; J: TRBJ2-1; CDR3: CASSIVTSVHEQFF
D: NA; V: TRBV5-4; J: TRBJ2-6; CDR3: CASSYSGTGANVLTF
D: TRBD1; V: TRBV5-1; J: TRBJ2-4; CDR3: CASSSDRDKNIQYF
D: NA; V: TRBV7-9; J: TRBJ2-5; CDR3: CASSPGLMQETQYF
D: TRBD1; V: TRBV18; J: TRBJ1-1; CDR3: CASSPLDRGRTEAFF
D: NA; V: TRBV5-4; J: TRBJ2-1; CDR3: CASSLVRGASLHNEQFF
D: TRBD1; V: TRBV7-9; J: TRBJ2-5; CDR3: CASSLGADRVETQYF
D: TRBD2; V: TRBV9; J: TRBJ2-5; CDR3: CASSPRKGSGSSETQYF
D: NA; V: TRBV27; J: TRBJ1-5; CDR3: CASSLNGGDNQPQHF
D: NA; V: TRBV30; J: TRBJ1-2; CDR3: CAFAWGNYGYTF
D: TRBD2; V: TRBV2; J: TRBJ2-2; CDR3: CASSTGTSGGAGKLFF
D: TRBD1; V: TRBV25-1; J: TRBJ2-5; CDR3: CASSVLQGAWGTQYF
D: TRBD1; V: TRBV23-1; J: TRBJ1-5; CDR3: CASSHETGDGGNQPQHF
D: NA; V: TRBV4-2; J: TRBJ2-5; CDR3: CASSQDTYAETQYF
D: NA; V: TRBV25-1; J: TRBJ2-3; CDR3: CASTLGKGGYTDTQYF
D: NA; V: TRBV30; J: TRBJ1-1; CDR3: CAWSVLTGHTEAFF
D: NA; V: TRBV1; J: TRBJ1-1; CDR3: CTSSQDRYSQCLMNTEAFF
D: TRBD1; V: TRBV27; J: TRBJ2-4; CDR3: CASRANRGNIQYF
D: TRBD1; V: TRBV29-1; J: TRBJ1-2; CDR3: CSVERTGDLYGYTF
D: NA; V: TRBV7-2; J: TRBJ2-5; CDR3: CASSLVRGGLETQYF
D: NA; V: TRBV4-3; J: TRBJ1-2; CDR3: CASGRDGSNYGYTF
D: NA; V: TRBV5-4; J: NA; CDR3: CASSQGSNAYEQYF
D: TRBD1; V: TRBV5-1; J: TRBJ2-7; CDR3: CASSLRGTGGSYEQYF
D: TRBD1; V: TRBV5-1; J: TRBJ2-3; CDR3: CASSLAQQGSTDTQYF
D: NA; V: TRBV2; J: TRBJ1-5; CDR3: CASRRLDSNQPQHF
D: NA; V: TRBV4-2; J: TRBJ2-7; CDR3: CASSQVPGTLSYEQYF
D: NA; V: TRBV6-6; J: TRBJ1-3; CDR3: CASSLTVSGNTIYF
D: NA; V: TRBV6-1; J: TRBJ2-7; CDR3: CASSSYREQYF
D: NA; V: TRBV6-1; J: TRBJ1-1; CDR3: CASSHPSGVNTEAFF
D: NA; V: TRBV4-2; J: TRBJ2-2; CDR3: CASSVGVSGELFF
D: NA; V: TRBV7-2; J: TRBJ1-2; CDR3: CASSLVGGYSYGYTF
D: NA; V: TRBV19; J: TRBJ2-2; CDR3: CASSPRGNTGELFF
D: NA; V: TRBV18; J: TRBJ1-2; CDR3: CASSPMGGGDGYTF
D: NA; V: TRBV9; J: TRBJ1-3; CDR3: CASSPGGNTIYF
D: TRBD1; V: TRBV19; J: TRBJ2-2; CDR3: CASTPFGQANTGELFF
D: NA; V: TRBV19; J: TRBJ1-5; CDR3: CASSMPGWGNQPQHF
D: TRBD2; V: TRBV5-5; J: TRBJ2-1; CDR3: CASSRELAGANEQFF
D: TRBD2; V: TRBV28; J: TRBJ2-3; CDR3: CATRGLAGGDTQYF
D: NA; V: TRBV28; J: TRBJ2-7; CDR3: CASGSQGTYEQYF
D: TRBD1; V: TRBV18; J: TRBJ1-1; CDR3: CASTSTGVNTEAFF
D: TRBD2; V: TRBV4-1; J: TRBJ2-1; CDR3: CASSQGRGGAYNEQFF
D: NA; V: TRBV7-3; J: TRBJ2-2; CDR3: CASSWGTGVGTGELFF
D: TRBD2; V: TRBV7-2; J: TRBJ2-7; CDR3: CASSLEGASGAYEQYF
D: TRBD1; V: TRBV5-1; J: TRBJ1-2; CDR3: CASSLGGQGAYGYTF
D: NA; V: TRBV5-1; J: TRBJ1-1; CDR3: CASTRSGGNTEAFF
D: NA; V: TRBV7-9; J: TRBJ2-6; CDR3: CASSLNSATGANVLTF
D: TRBD1; V: TRBV5-1; J: TRBJ1-1; CDR3: CASSGGTGRNTEAFF
D: TRBD1; V: TRBV7-6; J: TRBJ1-5; CDR3: CASSLTGGTDQPQHF